This entry lists 21 T cell receptor beta chains sequenced from one sample in a study of T-cell memory formation after mild COVID-19. TCRdb reanalysed the 5' RACE reads using MiXCR and keeps one entry per CDR3 protein. This table has a few hundred thousand distinct CDR3 sequences, 20% to 30% appearing once. The sequenced sample was PBMCs or a T cell subset sorted from them (not recorded which). These receptors were obtained from an adult woman who had mild COVID-19 (a few samples of this study predate the infection). Cell type and time point are not known.

This sequence joins TRBV20-1 and TRBJ2-7; D ambiguous. Per the germline V gene, CDR1 is DFQATT and CDR2 is SNEGSKA (reference sequence). The CDR3 covers 14 residues. The V gene lost 0 bases and the J gene lost 6 bases, with 15 bases spanning the gap. The CDR3 DNA reads as TGCAGTGCTAGAGATCCCCTGCGTTCTCTCGAGCAGTACTTC. Translated: CSARDPLRSLEQYF.

The chain employs TRBV2 and TRBJ2-2; 10 bases align to TRBD1. The V gene end was trimmed by 4 bases and the J gene end by 3 bases; junction bases not matched to a gene: 5. The CDR3 contains 16 residues. Germline V gene data show CDR1 as SNHLY and CDR2 as FYNNEI. The DNA of the CDR3 is TGTGCCAGCAGTGCATTCGGGACAGGGGACACCGGGGAGCTGTTTTTT. Translation gives CASSAFGTGDTGELFF.

The genes are TRBV6-5 and TRBJ1-2, with D possibly being TRBD1 (5 bases). Deletions cut 6 bases from V and 5 bases from J, with 13 bases between. CDR1 and CDR2 (germline): MNHEY, SVGAGI. CDR3 length: 13 residues. The CDR3 coding sequence is TGTGCCAGCAGATCAGACGGGGGATATGGCTACACCTTC. Protein sequence: CASRSDGGYGYTF.

The gene calls are TRBV5-1 and TRBJ1-1; 9 bases align to TRBD1. V was pared by 3 bases and J by 3 bases, with 6 bases of the junction left unmatched. This CDR3 has 15 amino acids. Germline CDR1 SGHRS, CDR2 YFSETQ. CDR3 protein: CASSWQQGADTEAFF. CDR3 in DNA: TGCGCCAGCAGCTGGCAACAGGGGGCGGACACTGAAGCTTTCTTT.

This clonotype was observed a handful of times. The gene calls are TRBV6-2 or TRBV6-3 and TRBJ2-7, with D unresolved. Trimming took off 5 bases at V and 5 bases at J, with 7 bases between the two ends. The germline CDR1 and CDR2 sequences are MNHEY and SVGEGT. The CDR3 is 11 amino acids. The CDR3 is CASSRHHEQYF. The CDR3 nucleotides are TGTGCCAGCAGTCGCCACCACGAGCAGTACTTC.

This clonotype came up a few times. The CDR3 loop is CASSWGAGTEAFF. The CDR3 DNA sequence: TGTGCCAGCAGTTGGGGCGCGGGCACTGAAGCTTTCTTT. The chain carries TRBV27 and TRBJ1-1; D is possibly TRBD1 (5 bases). Trimming shortened V by 4 bases and J by 4 bases, and 10 bases separated the two germline ends. This CDR3 has 13 amino acids. Germline CDR1 is MNHEY and CDR2 is SMNVEV (reference sequence).

The table lists this clonotype with a few counts. The V gene is TRBV4-1, the J gene TRBJ2-3, with 7 bases aligning to TRBD1. Germline V gives CDR1 MGHRA, CDR2 YSYEKL. J gave up 1 base and V 4 bases, and 5 bases lay outside the gene matches. The CDR3 consists of 15 residues. CDR3 region: CASSLPGTGTDTQYF. CDR3 sequence (DNA): TGCGCCAGCAGCCTTCCCGGGACAGGCACAGATACGCAGTATTTT.

The sample holds many counts of this clonotype. V and J are TRBV12-3 or TRBV12-4 and TRBJ1-1; D remains unclear. V lost 3 bases to trimming and J lost 9 bases, with 8 bases between them. CDR3 length: 11 amino acids. Here the CDR3 DNA reads TGTGCCAGCAGTTTCCGGGCCCAAGCTTTCTTT. Residues: CASSFRAQAFF.

The chain links TRBV5-1 to TRBJ1-6; 12 positions agree with TRBD1. CDR3 length equals 17 residues. V was clipped by 4 bases and J by 7 bases; unmatched bases: 9. The germline CDR1 and CDR2 sequences are SGHRS and YFSETQ. This CDR3 is CASSIIPGQGANSPLHF. CDR3 nucleotide sequence: TGCGCCAGCAGCATTATCCCGGGACAGGGGGCAAATTCACCCCTCCACTTT.

This chain links TRBV27 with TRBJ2-1; 10 bases are a match to TRBD2. This CDR3 spans 16 amino acids. Germline CDR1 is MNHEY and CDR2 is SMNVEV (reference sequence). Trimming cost V 6 bases and J 7 bases; bases outside gene matches: 12. Here the CDR3 DNA reads TGTGCCAGCAGCCCTATATCTAGCGGGAGAGCTAATGAGCAGTTCTTC. Residues: CASSPISSGRANEQFF.

The V call is TRBV6-2 or TRBV6-3, the J call TRBJ2-1, with 10 bases identical to TRBD2. After removal of 6 bases from V and 6 bases from J, the junction contained 11 bases not matched to a gene. The CDR3 sequence is 16 residues long. Germline V gene lookup returns CDR1 MNHEY and CDR2 SVGEGT. CDR3 residues: CASRRSSGSSRNEQFF. As DNA, the CDR3 is TGTGCCAGCAGGCGTTCTAGCGGGAGTTCTCGCAATGAGCAGTTCTTC.

This rearrangement joins TRBV30 to TRBJ2-2, with D uncertain. V lost 0 bases and J 1 base, leaving 6 bases between the germline ends. This CDR3 is built from 14 residues. Germline-derived CDR1 and CDR2 are GTSNPN and SVGIG (reference sequence). The CDR3 DNA follows: TGTGCCTGGAGTGTGTATTGGAACACCGGGGAGCTGTTTTTT. This codes for CAWSVYWNTGELFF.

The CDR3 region has the DNA TGTGCCAGTAGTACTAGGACAGGGAGGCCAGATGGCTACACCTTC. This sequence encodes CASSTRTGRPDGYTF. The chain recombines TRBV19 with TRBJ1-2; 8 bases line up with TRBD1. Germline V gene data show CDR1 as LNHDA and CDR2 as SQIVND (reference sequence). V lost 4 bases to trimming and J lost 6 bases; unmatched junction nucleotides: 10. The CDR3 contains 15 residues.

The V gene is TRBV20-1, the J gene TRBJ2-1, with TRBD2 matching 10 bases. The CDR3 runs to 15 residues. Germline V gene data show CDR1 as DFQATT and CDR2 as SNEGSKA (reference sequence). The CDR3 sequence: CSAQSGRASYNEQFF. In DNA, the CDR3 is TGCAGCGCCCAAAGCGGGAGGGCGTCCTACAATGAGCAGTTCTTC.

This clonotype was counted at least ten times. The chain recombines TRBV6-2 or TRBV6-3 with TRBJ2-5; D not certain. The CDR3 is 12 residues long. The V end was cut by 6 bases, the J end by 3 bases, with 8 bases between. Germline V CDR1 and CDR2: MNHEY, SVGEGT. CDR3 in amino acids: CASRSRKETQYF. In nucleotides, the CDR3 is TGTGCCAGCAGATCAAGGAAAGAGACCCAGTACTTC.

Only a few counts were recorded for this clonotype. This rearrangement joins TRBV4-3 to TRBJ2-7; 8 bases fit TRBD1. Germline V gene sequence: CDR1 LGHNA, CDR2 YSLEER. Trimming removed 4 bases from V and 2 bases from J; junction bases left unmatched: 4. The CDR3 covers 14 residues. The DNA of the CDR3 is TGCGCCAGCAGCCTAGGGGACAGGACCTACGAGCAGTACTTC. Amino acids: CASSLGDRTYEQYF.

The rearrangement links TRBV27 to TRBJ2-2; 16 bases map to TRBD2. The CDR3 spans 20 residues. V lost 2 bases to trimming and J lost 6 bases; unmatched junction nucleotides: 12. The germline V gene encodes CDR1 MNHEY and CDR2 SMNVEV (reference sequence). The CDR3 DNA is TGTGCCAGCAGTTTACTGGGACTAGCGGGAGGGGACGTACAGGCCGGGGAGCTGTTTTTT. Residues: CASSLLGLAGGDVQAGELFF.

V usage is TRBV5-1 and J usage is TRBJ2-2, with 7 bases identical to TRBD1. CDR1 is SGHRS and CDR2 is YFSETQ in the germline V gene. The CDR3 has 15 residues. With 6 bases clipped from V and 0 bases from J, the junction kept 5 bases outside the gene matches. The CDR3 bases are TGCGCCAGCAAACCGGGACAGCCGAACACCGGGGAGCTGTTTTTT. Residues: CASKPGQPNTGELFF.

The chain combines TRBV6-4 with TRBJ2-7; 7 bases align to TRBD1. V was pared by 9 bases and J by 2 bases, with 13 bases of the junction left unmatched. Germline values: CDR1 MRHNA, CDR2 SNTAGT. This CDR3 has 15 residues. The CDR3 region is CASFYPGTETYEQYF. Written as DNA, the CDR3 is TGTGCCAGTTTCTATCCCGGGACAGAGACCTACGAGCAGTACTTC.

This clonotype was seen more than once but under ten times. The chain employs TRBV9 and TRBJ2-6; no reliable D call. CDR1 is SGDLS and CDR2 is YYNGEE in the germline V gene. This CDR3 region has 15 residues. Trimming cost V 0 bases and J 0 bases, with 4 bases left between them. This chain's CDR3 is CASSVGASGANVLTF. CDR3 DNA: TGTGCCAGCAGCGTAGGGGCCTCTGGGGCCAACGTCCTGACTTTC.

The chain recombines TRBV5-1 with TRBJ2-7, with a possible D match to TRBD2 (6 bases). Germline lookup yields CDR1 SGHRS and CDR2 YFSETQ. V lost 0 bases and J 1 base, leaving 14 bases between the germline ends. This CDR3 region has 16 residues. CDR3 sequence: CASSLESGRESYEQYF. The CDR3 region has the DNA TGCGCCAGCAGCTTGGAATCGGGACGGGAGTCCTACGAGCAGTACTTC.